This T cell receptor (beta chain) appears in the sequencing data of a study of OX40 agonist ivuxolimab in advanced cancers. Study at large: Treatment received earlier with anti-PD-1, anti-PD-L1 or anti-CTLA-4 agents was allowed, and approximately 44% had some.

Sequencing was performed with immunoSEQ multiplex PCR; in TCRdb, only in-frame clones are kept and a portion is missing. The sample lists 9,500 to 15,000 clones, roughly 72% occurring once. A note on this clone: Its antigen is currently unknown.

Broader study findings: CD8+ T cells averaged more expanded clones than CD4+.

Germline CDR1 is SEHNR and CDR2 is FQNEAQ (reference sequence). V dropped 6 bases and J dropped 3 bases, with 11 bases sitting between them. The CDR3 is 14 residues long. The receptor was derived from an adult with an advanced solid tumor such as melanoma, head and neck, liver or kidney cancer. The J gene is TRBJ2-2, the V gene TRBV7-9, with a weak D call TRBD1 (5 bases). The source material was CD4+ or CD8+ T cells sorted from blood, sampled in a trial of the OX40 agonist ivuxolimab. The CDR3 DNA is TGTGCCAGCAGACAAGACAGTTACACCGGGGAGCTGTTTTTT. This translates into CASRQDSYTGELFF.